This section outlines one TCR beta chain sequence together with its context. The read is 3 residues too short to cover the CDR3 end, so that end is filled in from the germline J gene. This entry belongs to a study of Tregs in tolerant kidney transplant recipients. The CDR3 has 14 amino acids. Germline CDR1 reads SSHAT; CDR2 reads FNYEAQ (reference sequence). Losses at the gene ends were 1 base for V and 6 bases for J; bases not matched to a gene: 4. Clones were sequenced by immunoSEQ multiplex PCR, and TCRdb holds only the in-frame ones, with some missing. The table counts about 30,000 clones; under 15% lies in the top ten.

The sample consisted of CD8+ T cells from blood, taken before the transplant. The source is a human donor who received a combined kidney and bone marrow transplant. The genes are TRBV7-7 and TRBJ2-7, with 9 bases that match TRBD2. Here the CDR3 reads CASSLGGTSPEQYF. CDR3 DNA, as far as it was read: TGTGCCAGCAGCTTAGGTGGGACTAGCCCCGAG. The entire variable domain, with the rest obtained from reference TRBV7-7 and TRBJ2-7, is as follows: GAGVSQSPRYKVTKRGQDVTLRCDPISSHATLYWYQQALGQGPEFLTYFNYEAQPDKSGLPSDRFSAERPEGSISTLTIQRTEQRDSAMYRCASSLGGTSPEQYFGPGTRLTVT.